This T cell receptor beta chain was captured by sequencing in a study of T cell responses to AZD1222 COVID-19 vaccine. In the study overall: Investigators merged groups given second doses at roughly 4 or roughly 12 weeks.

Study-wide points: Vaccine-related CD4 TCRs covered spike, predominating at 160-218 and 743-854. Baseline testing showed seropositivity in only a handful of AZD1222 recipients.

The protocol was immunoSEQ multiplex PCR, while the TCRdb copy is restricted to in-frame clones and leaves out a portion. The table includes 100,000 to 150,000 clones, approximately 87% detected once. Trimming took 3 bases from V and 4 from J, leaving 9 bases between them. The CDR3 totals 13 residues. Looked up from germline, CDR1 is LNHDA and CDR2 is SQIVND (reference sequence). Worth noting for this clone: Its antigen is undetermined.

This receptor was taken from an adult in good health. This specimen was peripheral blood, taken on day 0 of AZD1222 vaccination. The J gene is TRBJ1-2, the V gene TRBV19, with D perhaps matching TRBD1 (5 bases). CDR3 nucleotides: TGTGCCAGTAGTATCCAGGGATCCTATGGCTACACCTTC. It encodes CASSIQGSYGYTF.